The sequence of this T cell receptor beta chain was determined in a study of blood T cell repertoires in COVID-19. Study-wide background: Samples representing acute and convalescent COVID-19 were sourced from the United States, Italy and Spain. PBMCs, B-cell-depleted T cells, or T cells were the source of the cDNA or gDNA that made up the material.

In the original workflow: Using reference gene primer amplification, nucleated cell counts were estimated. Profiling relied on immunoSEQ multiplex PCR, and the TCRdb table lists in-frame clones only, not all of them. Clone size and the V and J calls come from that table; the DNA yielded D and trimming. Of nearly 110,000 clones in the sample, more than 70% were seen once. The CDR3 extends over 16 amino acids. CDR1 SGHAT and CDR2 FQNNGV come from the germline V gene. V trimming: 5 bases; J trimming: 4 bases; junction bases outside the gene matches: 11. This TCR derives from a man in his forties or fifties with active or convalescent COVID-19. J is TRBJ2-7 and V is TRBV11-2; 10 bases agree with TRBD2. The sequenced sample consisted of peripheral blood. CDR3 sequence (DNA): TGTGCCAGCAGCCTCGGGAGCCTAGCGGGGGTTTACGAGCAGTACTTC. It specifies CASSLGSLAGVYEQYF.